These 29 T cell receptor beta chains originate from one sample sequenced in a study of control samples from healthy donors and cancer patients. Profiled with immunoSEQ multiplex PCR; TCRdb holds only in-frame clones, not every one. The table lists about 150,000 clones, around 95% of them singletons, with approximately 6.1% in the top ten. Sequenced material: blood. The receptors shown here come from a man aged 40-49 years in good health.

The chain carries TRBV3-1 (or the pseudogene TRBV3-2) and TRBJ1-3, with unresolved D. CDR3 length: 14 amino acids. Trimming shortened V by 3 bases and J by 3 bases, and 9 bases separated the two germline ends. Looked up from germline, CDR1 is LGHDT and CDR2 is YNNKEL (reference sequence). CDR3 DNA sequence: TGTGCCAGCAGCCAGGGTTGGGGTGGAAACACCATATATTTT. It translates to CASSQGWGGNTIYF.

The J gene is TRBJ2-7, the V gene TRBV7-9; D possibly corresponds to TRBD1 (5 bases). Germline V gene data show CDR1 as SEHNR and CDR2 as FQNEAQ (reference sequence). The CDR3 covers 14 residues. The germline V and J ends were trimmed by 2 bases and 3 bases, with 11 bases remaining between them. The CDR3 nucleotides are TGTGCCAGCAGCTTACCAGACAGCGACTACGAGCAGTACTTC. Its translation is CASSLPDSDYEQYF.

This chain links TRBV7-2 with TRBJ1-5; D is possibly TRBD1 (5 bases). CDR3 length: 15 amino acids. V was shortened by 3 bases and J by 0 bases, with 9 bases between the two germline ends. Per germline, CDR1 SGHTA and CDR2 FQGNSA. This CDR3 reads CASSFKGSSNQPQHF. For the CDR3, the DNA is TGTGCCAGCAGCTTTAAGGGGTCTAGCAATCAGCCCCAGCATTTT.

The gene calls are TRBV6-5 and TRBJ2-7, with 9 nucleotides matching TRBD1. The germline gives CDR1 MNHEY, CDR2 SVGAGI. Unmatched junction bases numbered 9, after V lost 6 bases and J lost 6 bases. CDR3 length equals 14 residues. Here the CDR3 DNA reads TGTGCCAGCAGGGGTACAGGGGGCCGGGGCGAGCAGTACTTC. It specifies CASRGTGGRGEQYF.

This clone showed up just once. This rearrangement joins TRBV7-9 to TRBJ1-6, with a possible D match to TRBD1 (5 bases). The germline gives CDR1 SEHNR, CDR2 FQNEAQ (reference sequence). V dropped 8 bases and J dropped 5 bases, with 13 bases sitting between them. CDR3 length: 14 amino acids. CDR3 sequence reads: CASLGGVDNSPLHF. The CDR3 DNA reads as TGTGCCAGCCTCGGGGGGGTCGATAATTCACCCCTCCACTTT.

CDR3 nucleotides: TGTGCCAGCAGATCCGGACAGGGGGCCTTTGAAGCTTTCTTT. Amino acids: CASRSGQGAFEAFF. The V gene is TRBV7-9, the J gene TRBJ1-1; 11 positions match TRBD1. Per germline, CDR1 SEHNR and CDR2 FQNEAQ (reference sequence). CDR3 length equals 14 residues. Trimming took 6 bases from V and 7 from J; bases not matched to a gene: 7.

V gene TRBV24-1 combines with J gene TRBJ2-6, with no clear D. The CDR3 loop spans 16 amino acids. Trimming removed 4 bases at V and 0 bases at J, with 9 bases between. Germline CDR1 is KGHDR and CDR2 is SFDVKD. The CDR3 sequence is CATSESPRSGANVLTF. In DNA, the CDR3 is TGTGCCACCAGTGAGTCGCCCCGCTCTGGGGCCAACGTCCTGACTTTC.

The V call is TRBV27, the J call TRBJ1-2; 10 positions match TRBD1. With 8 bases clipped from V and 6 bases from J, the junction kept 9 bases outside the gene matches. The CDR3 length is 14 residues. Germline V CDR1 and CDR2: MNHEY, SMNVEV (reference sequence). The CDR3 protein is CASGNPDRGDGYTF. In DNA form, the CDR3 reads TGTGCCAGCGGGAACCCGGACAGGGGGGATGGCTACACCTTC.

This chain connects TRBV7-2 to TRBJ2-7, with D tentatively TRBD2 (6 bases). The CDR3 consists of 14 residues. V dropped 5 bases and J dropped 2 bases, with 13 bases sitting between them. The germline V gene has CDR1 SGHTA and CDR2 FQGNSA. The CDR3 protein is CASSPAGSPYEQYF. CDR3 in DNA: TGTGCCAGCAGCCCGGCGGGGTCCCCCTACGAGCAGTACTTC.

J is TRBJ1-5 and V is TRBV27; D is unresolved. Trimming cost V 0 bases and J 8 bases, with 8 bases left between them. Germline lookup yields CDR1 MNHEY and CDR2 SMNVEV (reference sequence). The CDR3 runs to 13 residues. CDR3 coding DNA: TGTGCCAGCAGTTTATCGACGGGTGAGCCCCAGCATTTT. As protein: CASSLSTGEPQHF.

The chain recombines TRBV5-5 with TRBJ2-7; tentatively, D is TRBD2 (6 bases). CDR1 and CDR2 (germline): SGHKS, YYEKEE (reference sequence). The V gene lost 0 bases and the J gene lost 7 bases, with 17 bases spanning the gap. The CDR3 totals 15 residues. CDR3 DNA: TGTGCCAGCAGCTTGGACTTGGGGGACTGGAGGGAGCAGTACTTC. Translated, it gives CASSLDLGDWREQYF.

This chain links TRBV4-3 with TRBJ1-2, with 7 bases lining up with TRBD1. The V gene end was trimmed by 4 bases and the J gene end by 7 bases; junction bases not matched to a gene: 15. The CDR3 spans 16 residues. CDR1 and CDR2 from the germline V gene are LGHNA and YSLEER. CDR3 amino acids: CASSPGGGTPLVGYTF. Written as DNA, the CDR3 is TGCGCCAGCAGCCCAGGGGGTGGCACCCCTTTGGTTGGCTACACCTTC.

J is TRBJ1-2 and V is TRBV7-2, with D maybe TRBD1 (6 bases). Germline V gene sequence: CDR1 SGHTA, CDR2 FQGNSA. V lost 6 bases and J 8 bases, leaving 19 bases between the germline ends. The CDR3 has 14 residues. The CDR3 loop is CASSSQTGWGGYTF. CDR3 nucleotide sequence: TGTGCCAGCAGTTCCCAGACAGGTTGGGGGGGCTACACCTTC.

CDR3 sequence: CASSPGRSNEKLFF. The CDR3 region has the DNA TGTGCCAGCAGCCCCGGACGTAGCAATGAAAAACTGTTTTTT. The chain employs TRBV7-9 and TRBJ1-4; D is ambiguous. This CDR3 is built from 14 residues. Trimming removed 5 bases from V and 5 bases from J, with 12 bases in between. CDR1 is SEHNR, CDR2 FQNEAQ, per germline (reference sequence).

Details on this clone: A junction boundary mismatches the germline segment, possibly from a read error. The genes are TRBV3-1 (or the pseudogene TRBV3-2) and TRBJ2-7; 9 nucleotides align to TRBD1. This CDR3 comprises 12 residues. The germline V gene has CDR1 LGHDT and CDR2 YNNKEL (reference sequence). The CDR3 nucleotides read TGTGCCAGCAGCCACCGGGACAGGGCCGTTTGCTTC. Translating it yields CASSHRDRAVCF.

The rearrangement joins TRBV12-3 or TRBV12-4 to TRBJ2-7, with D possibly TRBD1 on 5 matching bases. Trimming cost V 2 bases and J 4 bases, with 9 bases left between them. The CDR3 is made up of 13 amino acids. DNA of the CDR3: TGTGCCAGCAGTTTACTGGGGCCTTACGAGCAGTACTTC. This codes for CASSLLGPYEQYF.

For the CDR3, the DNA is TGTGCCAGCAGTTTTGCCAGGAGTGAAAAACTGTTTTTT. Residues: CASSFARSEKLFF. The chain is built from TRBV28 and TRBJ1-4; no firm D call. The CDR3 has 13 residues. From germline, CDR1 is MDHEN and CDR2 SYDVKM. V was shortened by 3 bases and J by 7 bases, with 9 bases between the two germline ends.

The rearrangement uses TRBV27 and TRBJ1-1; a possible D gene is TRBD1 (6 bases). The V gene's germline CDR1 is MNHEY and CDR2 SMNVEV (reference sequence). The CDR3 runs 14 residues. Trimming cost V 3 bases and J 5 bases, with 13 bases left between them. The CDR3 loop reads CASSLWIGGTEAFF. CDR3 nucleotides: TGTGCCAGCAGTTTGTGGATAGGGGGGACTGAAGCTTTCTTT.

V and J are TRBV5-4 and TRBJ2-5; no reliable D call. CDR1 is SGHNT, CDR2 YYREEE, per germline (reference sequence). Trimming took off 4 bases at V and 0 bases at J, with 7 bases between the two ends. The CDR3 runs 13 residues. The CDR3 DNA sequence: TGTGCCAGCAGCCCGACGGACCAAGAGACCCAGTACTTC. It encodes CASSPTDQETQYF.

J is TRBJ2-5 and V is TRBV2; no clear D. Germline CDR1 and CDR2: SNHLY and FYNNEI. The CDR3 runs to 13 residues. Between the trimmed V and J ends, which lost 1 base and 5 bases, there was a span of 8 bases. CDR3 region: CASSEDWVETQYF. For the CDR3, the DNA is TGTGCCAGCAGTGAAGACTGGGTCGAGACCCAGTACTTC. Based on the CDR3 plus reference TRBV2 and TRBJ2-5, the full variable domain is EPEVTQTPSHQVTQMGQEVILRCVPISNHLYFYWYRQILGQKVEFLVSFYNNEISEKSEIFDDQFSVERPDGSNFTLKIRSTKLEDSAMYFCASSEDWVETQYFGPGTRLLVL.

The chain joins TRBV6-2 or TRBV6-3 to TRBJ2-3, with 8 bases identical to TRBD1. The CDR3 extends over 21 amino acids. Losses at the gene ends were 0 bases for V and 4 bases for J; bases not matched to a gene: 21. CDR1 MNHEY and CDR2 SVGEGT come from the germline V gene. The CDR3 sequence: CASSYSPDQGASSYNADTQYF. Written as DNA, the CDR3 is TGTGCCAGCAGTTACTCACCAGATCAGGGGGCGAGTTCTTATAATGCAGATACGCAGTATTTT.

The V call is TRBV5-1, the J call TRBJ2-7; TRBD2 agrees at 7 bases. J lost 3 bases, V lost 7 bases, and 4 bases had no gene match. The CDR3 extends over 12 amino acids. Germline V gene lookup returns CDR1 SGHRS and CDR2 YFSETQ. CDR3 loop: CASGSSGYEQYF. The CDR3 DNA is TGCGCCAGCGGTTCTAGCGGCTACGAGCAGTACTTC.

In this sample, this clone turned up once. This chain links TRBV18 with TRBJ1-1; D remains ambiguous. V was pared by 2 bases and J by 1 base, with 5 bases between. CDR3 size: 13 residues. Germline V gene lookup returns CDR1 KGHSH and CDR2 LQKENI. The CDR3 coding sequence is TGTGCCAGCTCACCATGGGGGAACACTGAAGCTTTCTTT. The encoded protein is CASSPWGNTEAFF.

The chain employs TRBV19 and TRBJ2-4; 10 nucleotides match TRBD1. The V gene's germline CDR1 is LNHDA and CDR2 SQIVND (reference sequence). Losses at the gene ends were 6 bases for V and 2 bases for J; bases not matched to a gene: 1. The CDR3 is 14 residues long. CDR3 coding DNA: TGTGCCAGTAGGACAGGGGGCACCAAAAACATTCAGTACTTC. This gives the protein CASRTGGTKNIQYF.

V is TRBV5-6 and J is TRBJ2-2, with 10 bases lining up with TRBD2. Germline CDR1 is SGHDT and CDR2 is YYEEEE. V lost 0 bases to trimming and J lost 3 bases; unmatched junction nucleotides: 11. This CDR3 is 19 amino acids long. CDR3 bases: TGTGCCAGCAGCTTGGAGGTTCGCGACAGCGGGAGGGACACCGGGGAGCTGTTTTTT. Translating gives CASSLEVRDSGRDTGELFF.

V is TRBV30 and J is TRBJ1-2; 7 bases agree with TRBD1. The CDR3 sequence is 15 residues long. V was pared by 2 bases and J by 4 bases, with 10 bases of the junction left unmatched. Germline V lookup: CDR1 GTSNPN, CDR2 SVGIG (reference sequence). CDR3 sequence reads: CAWSPRQGAGYGYTF. The CDR3 DNA follows: TGTGCCTGGAGTCCCAGACAGGGAGCGGGCTATGGCTACACCTTC.

This chain joins TRBV18 and TRBJ2-1, with a possible D match to TRBD2 (6 bases). V gave up 5 bases and J gave up 7 bases, with 12 bases separating them. CDR3 length: 13 residues. In germline, CDR1 is KGHSH, CDR2 LQKENI. CDR3 region: CASSAGTANEQFF. CDR3 sequence (DNA): TGTGCCAGCTCAGCGGGGACGGCTAATGAGCAGTTCTTC.

The chain carries TRBV7-8 and TRBJ1-3; D call uncertain. The CDR3 runs 16 residues. Germline loops: CDR1 SGHVS, CDR2 FQNEAQ. Trimming took off 6 bases at V and 4 bases at J, with 19 bases between the two ends. The CDR3 DNA is TGTGCCAGCAGGCGTACGGAAGAGAAGTACGGAAACACCATATATTTT. It codes for CASRRTEEKYGNTIYF.

This clone was observed a single time. J is TRBJ1-2 and V is TRBV11-2, with D hard to call. The length of the CDR3 is 13 residues. Germline loops: CDR1 SGHAT, CDR2 FQNNGV. With 0 bases removed from V and 5 bases from J, the gap between germline ends came to 7 bases. CDR3 in DNA: TGTGCCAGCAGCTTAGATACGGCGTATGGCTACACCTTC. The encoded protein is CASSLDTAYGYTF. Drawing the rest from reference TRBV11-2 and TRBJ1-2, the complete variable domain is EAGVAQSPRYKIIEKRQSVAFWCNPISGHATLYWYQQILGQGPKLLIQFQNNGVVDDSQLPKDRFSAERLKGVDSTLKIQPAKLEDSAVYLCASSLDTAYGYTFGSGTRLTVV.